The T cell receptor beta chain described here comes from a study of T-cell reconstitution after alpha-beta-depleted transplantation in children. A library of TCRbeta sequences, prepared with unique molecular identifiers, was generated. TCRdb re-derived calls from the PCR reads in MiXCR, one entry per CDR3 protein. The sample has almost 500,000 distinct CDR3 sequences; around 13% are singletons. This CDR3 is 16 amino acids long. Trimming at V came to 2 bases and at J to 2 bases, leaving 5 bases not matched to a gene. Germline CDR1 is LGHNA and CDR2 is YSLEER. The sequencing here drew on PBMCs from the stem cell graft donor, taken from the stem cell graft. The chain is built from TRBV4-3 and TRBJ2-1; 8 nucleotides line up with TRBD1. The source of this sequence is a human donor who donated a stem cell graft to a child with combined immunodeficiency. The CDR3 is CASSQRTGIPYNEQFF. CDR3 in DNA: TGCGCCAGCAGCCAAAGGACAGGGATCCCCTACAATGAGCAGTTCTTC.